This T cell receptor (beta chain) was recorded in a study of monozygotic twins with cystic fibrosis. The CDR3 runs 13 residues. Trimming left V 3 bases short and J 7 bases short, with 10 bases between. Germline V gene data show CDR1 as LNHDA and CDR2 as SQIVND (reference sequence). Assay used: immunoSEQ multiplex PCR; TCRdb lists only in-frame clones, some missing. Of about 22,000 clones in the sample, around nine tenths were seen once. Comment on this clone: Its specificity is not known.

The study, taken as a whole, reports: V usage most resembled the co-twin in 13 of 16 pairs. In this small cohort, shared CDR3 numbers showed no association with age, concordance or disease severity.

The chain is built from TRBV19 and TRBJ1-5; TRBD1 might be the D (5 bases). Material for sequencing was blood. The sequence was collected from a woman aged 25 to 39 with cystic fibrosis. DNA of the CDR3: TGTGCCAGTAGTATGAGGGGAAGCCAGCCCCAGCATTTT. Translated, it gives CASSMRGSQPQHF.